Listed here are 13 T cell receptor beta chains from one sample, sequenced in a study of blood T cell repertoires in COVID-19. Sequenced by immunoSEQ multiplex PCR; TCRdb stores in-frame clones only, minus some. The sample includes around 200,000 clones, 80% to 90% of them seen just once. Sample: peripheral blood. All receptors come from a man between 40 and 49 years old with active or convalescent COVID-19.

Details on this clone: The junction and the germline gene differ at one end; a read error may be behind it. This chain connects TRBV6-5 to TRBJ2-3; 7 nucleotides agree with TRBD1. The CDR3 length is 15 residues. Germline CDR1 MNHEY, CDR2 SVGAGI. This chain's CDR3 is CASSLLRQGTDTQYF. In DNA form, the CDR3 reads TGTGCCAGCAGCCTACTGCGACAGGGCACCGATACGCAGTATTTT.

The V and J genes are TRBV4-1 and TRBJ2-1; perhaps TRBD2 as D (5 bases). CDR3 length: 16 residues. Germline CDR1 reads MGHRA; CDR2 reads YSYEKL. V dropped 0 bases and J dropped 5 bases, with 14 bases sitting between them. CDR3 DNA sequence: TGCGCCAGCAGCCAAGAAGGAGGACTTACAAACAATGAGCAGTTCTTC. It translates to CASSQEGGLTNNEQFF.

The table lists this clone with a few counts. The chain recombines TRBV5-1 with TRBJ1-2; D unclear. This CDR3 has 13 residues. Germline lookup yields CDR1 SGHRS and CDR2 YFSETQ. Trimming removed 4 bases at V and 5 bases at J, with 12 bases between. The CDR3 bases are TGCGCCAGCAGCCGTGGGCCAATTTATGGCTACACCTTC. Translation gives CASSRGPIYGYTF.

The V and J genes are TRBV6-2 or TRBV6-3 and TRBJ2-1, with TRBD1 identical over 9 bases. The CDR3 is 15 amino acids. Germline values: CDR1 MNHEY, CDR2 SVGEGT. V gave up 6 bases and J gave up 8 bases; unmatched junction bases: 11. CDR3 protein: CASRPPGQGVHEQFF. CDR3 in DNA: TGTGCCAGCAGACCTCCGGGACAGGGCGTGCATGAGCAGTTCTTC.

The CDR3 coding sequence is TGTGCCAGCAGCTTGGAGACTAGCGGGAACTACGAGCAGTACTTC. Translation gives CASSLETSGNYEQYF. This sequence joins TRBV5-5 and TRBJ2-7; 11 bases align to TRBD2. CDR1 is SGHKS and CDR2 is YYEKEE in the germline V gene (reference sequence). V trimming: 0 bases; J trimming: 3 bases; junction bases outside the gene matches: 2. CDR3 size: 15 residues. Supplemented by reference TRBV5-5 and TRBJ2-7, the full variable domain reads DAGVTQSPTHLIKTRGQQVTLRCSPISGHKSVSWYQQVLGQGPQFIFQYYEKEERGRGNFPDRFSARQFPNYSSELNVNALLLGDSALYLCASSLETSGNYEQYFGPGTRLTVT.

The rearrangement uses TRBV27 and TRBJ1-6; no clear D. This CDR3 has 18 residues. CDR1 and CDR2 from the germline V gene are MNHEY and SMNVEV (reference sequence). Trimming removed 5 bases at V and 8 bases at J, with 25 bases between. The CDR3 DNA is TGTGCCAGCAGTGTTGGGGTACAGCGGCGTACTGGGGATTCACCCCTCCACTTT. Amino acids: CASSVGVQRRTGDSPLHF.

The DNA for the CDR3 is TGCGCCAGCAGCCTGACTAGCGGGGGGTCCATCTACGAGCAGTACTTC. Residues: CASSLTSGGSIYEQYF. V gene TRBV5-1 combines with J gene TRBJ2-7; 13 nucleotides line up with TRBD2. Germline CDR1 is SGHRS and CDR2 is YFSETQ. The V gene end was trimmed by 4 bases and the J gene end by 3 bases; junction bases not matched to a gene: 7. The CDR3 is made up of 16 amino acids.

This clone was observed a few times. V gene TRBV5-1 combines with J gene TRBJ2-4; 7 nucleotides match TRBD2. The CDR3 is 15 residues long. Germline loops: CDR1 SGHRS, CDR2 YFSETQ. Trimming removed 3 bases from V and 7 bases from J; junction bases left unmatched: 10. CDR3 in amino acids: CASSYSSGTMNIQYF. For the CDR3, the DNA is TGCGCCAGCAGCTACTCGTCCGGGACTATGAACATTCAGTACTTC.

The J gene is TRBJ1-6, the V gene TRBV7-9; 7 bases are a match to TRBD1. V lost 5 bases and J lost 0; bases outside the gene matches: 10. The CDR3 runs 18 residues. In germline, CDR1 is SEHNR, CDR2 FQNEAQ (reference sequence). This chain's CDR3 is CASSQTGDGSSYNSPLHF. In DNA, the CDR3 is TGTGCCAGCAGCCAAACAGGGGATGGGAGCTCCTATAATTCACCCCTCCACTTT.

The chain uses TRBV6-5 and TRBJ2-7, with D hard to call. The germline V and J ends were trimmed by 2 bases and 0 bases, with 5 bases remaining between them. This CDR3 comprises 13 residues. Germline CDR1 and CDR2: MNHEY and SVGAGI. CDR3 in amino acids: CASSYTSSYEQYF. The CDR3 nucleotides read TGTGCCAGCAGTTACACGAGCTCCTACGAGCAGTACTTC.

The V gene is TRBV5-6, the J gene TRBJ2-5; D not certain. The V end was cut by 3 bases, the J end by 5 bases, with 11 bases between. Germline lookup yields CDR1 SGHDT and CDR2 YYEEEE. The CDR3 is made up of 13 amino acids. CDR3 region: CASSWAGAETQYF. CDR3 sequence (DNA): TGTGCCAGCAGCTGGGCAGGTGCGGAGACCCAGTACTTC. Complete variable domain (other parts from reference TRBV5-6 and TRBJ2-5): DAGVTQSPTHLIKTRGQQVTLRCSPKSGHDTVSWYQQALGQGPQFIFQYYEEEERQRGNFPDRFSGHQFPNYSSELNVNALLLGDSALYLCASSWAGAETQYFGPGTRLLVL.

The chain combines TRBV19 with TRBJ2-7; 7 bases match TRBD1. CDR1 is LNHDA and CDR2 is SQIVND in the germline V gene (reference sequence). V lost 10 bases and J lost 4; bases outside the gene matches: 10. This CDR3 contains 13 residues. The CDR3 sequence is CATATGDQYEQYF. In nucleotides, the CDR3 is TGTGCCACGGCCACAGGGGATCAGTACGAGCAGTACTTC.

The V and J genes are TRBV9 and TRBJ1-1; D not resolved. CDR3 length: 14 amino acids. CDR1 is SGDLS, CDR2 YYNGEE, per germline. V lost 0 bases, J lost 9 bases, and 15 bases lay in between. This chain's CDR3 is CASSVAGNSQQAFF. Here the CDR3 DNA reads TGTGCCAGCAGCGTAGCTGGAAACAGTCAGCAAGCTTTCTTT. The whole variable domain, remainder taken from reference TRBV9 and TRBJ1-1, is DSGVTQTPKHLITATGQRVTLRCSPRSGDLSVYWYQQSLDQGLQFLIQYYNGEERAKGNILERFSAQQFPDLHSELNLSSLELGDSALYFCASSVAGNSQQAFFGQGTRLTVV.